Reported below is one TCR beta chain. Repertoires were generated with immunoSEQ multiplex PCR, while TCRdb's copy carries only in-frame clones and drops some. Of about 47,000 clones in the sample, under 85% were seen once. The ends were cut back, 6 bases at V and 4 bases at J, with 10 bases in the middle. Germline V lookup: CDR1 MNHEY, CDR2 SVGAGI. There are 13 residues in the CDR3. The data were taken from a study of T cells in tumors after PD-1 blockade. Across the whole study: Prior checkpoint blockade, systemic immunosuppressant use, or anti-cancer therapy within 4 weeks excluded patients.

The chain employs TRBV6-5 and TRBJ1-5; D unresolved. Sample: PBMCs, taken before anti-PD-1 therapy. This TCR derives from a human donor with advanced basal cell or squamous cell carcinoma (not recorded which). CDR3 sequence reads: CASSRLRNQPQHF. The CDR3 region has the DNA TGTGCCAGCAGCCGCCTCAGGAATCAGCCCCAGCATTTT.